This T cell receptor beta chain was recovered during a study of human T cells and chemical hapten exposure. Overall study: Patients had diphenylcyclopropenone applied to the scalp weekly throughout the approximately 25-week study. DPC at 0.01% went onto the upper back in patch tests, read at 6 days.

Points from the study as a whole: Compared with pre-sensitization or healthy control sets, expanded TCRs clustered more.

This clonotype came up many times. Its cognate antigen is unknown. MiXCR, run by TCRdb on the RACE reads, gives a single entry per CDR3 protein. The table lists a few hundred thousand distinct CDR3 sequences, roughly 6% of them singletons. Time point of the sample: pre-sensitization, week 0. As for treatment: therapeutic diphenylcyclopropenone sensitization with weekly scalp DPC. Prior to each patch test being applied, blood was drawn. V was trimmed by 6 bases and J by 3 bases, leaving 5 bases between them. The CDR3 is 12 amino acids. CDR1 is MNHEY and CDR2 is SVGEGT in the germline V gene. Specimen: whole blood, collected in connection with sensitization to the hapten diphenylcyclopropenone (DPC). The chain has TRBV6-2 or TRBV6-3 and TRBJ2-2; D call uncertain. The source is a woman in her late teens or twenties with alopecia areata. Some clones in this sample may be carry-over from other donors' samples. The CDR3 loop reads CASREDTGELFF. The CDR3 DNA sequence: TGTGCCAGCAGAGAGGACACCGGGGAGCTGTTTTTT.